The 21 T cell receptor beta chains below were found in one sample sequenced in a study of cytomegalovirus exposure and HLA in healthy donors. PCR was performed using 60 Vbeta and 13 Jbeta primers. The data were produced by immunoSEQ multiplex PCR, yet TCRdb's version contains in-frame clones alone and is incomplete. The sample lists around 190,000 clones; 83% were seen once. Sample: PBMCs. All receptors come from a man aged 35 to 55 in good health and CMV-seropositive.

The CDR3 coding sequence is TGCGCCAGCAGCTTGGACAGACGCTCCTACGAGCAGTACTTC. It yields the protein CASSLDRRSYEQYF. V gene TRBV5-1 combines with J gene TRBJ2-5; D is unclear. The J call is doubtful: the DNA matches TRBJ2-7 better. This CDR3 has 14 residues. Germline-derived CDR1 and CDR2 are SGHRS and YFSETQ.

The V and J genes are TRBV30 and TRBJ1-1, with a tentative D call TRBD1 (6 bases). The V gene's germline CDR1 is GTSNPN and CDR2 SVGIG (reference sequence). Trimming cost V 0 bases and J 3 bases, with 11 bases left between them. This CDR3 contains 14 residues. The CDR3 nucleotides are TGTGCCTGGAGTGTAACAGGGATTGACACTGAAGCTTTCTTT. Its translation: CAWSVTGIDTEAFF.

Written as DNA, the CDR3 is TGTGCCAGCAGTTTCCCCGGGACAGCGAACACTGAAGCTTTCTTT. It is translated as CASSFPGTANTEAFF. This chain links TRBV6-1 with TRBJ1-1, with TRBD1 matching 7 bases. Per germline, CDR1 MNHNS and CDR2 SASEGT. The CDR3 is 15 amino acids. V gave up 5 bases and J gave up 1 base; unmatched junction bases: 7.

The chain couples TRBV5-8 to TRBJ2-5; 16 nucleotides line up with TRBD2. The V and J ends lost 6 bases and 1 base, in that order; junction bases with no gene match: 6. Looked up from germline, CDR1 is SGHTS and CDR2 is YDEGEE. The CDR3 sequence is 17 residues long. As DNA, the CDR3 is TGTGCCAGCACCCCGGGACTAGCGGGAGGGGTCCAAGAGACCCAGTACTTC. It is translated as CASTPGLAGGVQETQYF.

The DNA of the CDR3 is TGTGCCAGCGGGGGCAGGGGTAATGAAAAACTGTTTTTT. Protein product: CASGGRGNEKLFF. V and J are TRBV2 and TRBJ1-4; D is possibly TRBD1 (6 bases). V lost 8 bases and J lost 4, with 11 bases in between. The CDR3 runs to 13 residues. The germline gives CDR1 SNHLY, CDR2 FYNNEI. Using reference TRBV2 and TRBJ1-4 for the parts outside the CDR3, the full variable domain is EPEVTQTPSHQVTQMGQEVILRCVPISNHLYFYWYRQILGQKVEFLVSFYNNEISEKSEIFDDQFSVERPDGSNFTLKIRSTKLEDSAMYFCASGGRGNEKLFFGSGTQLSVL.

This chain uses TRBV5-1 with TRBJ1-1, with 8 bases that match TRBD1. With V trimmed by 4 bases and J by 4 bases, 6 bases remained unmatched. CDR1 is SGHRS and CDR2 is YFSETQ in the germline V gene. This CDR3 comprises 14 residues. The CDR3, as DNA: TGCGCCAGCAGCCCAGGGGGCTCGAGCACTGAAGCTTTCTTT. As protein: CASSPGGSSTEAFF.

The chain combines TRBV19 with TRBJ2-2; D is perhaps TRBD2 (5 bases). The germline V gene encodes CDR1 LNHDA and CDR2 SQIVND (reference sequence). V was trimmed by 5 bases and J by 2 bases, leaving 9 bases between them. There are 14 residues in the CDR3. The DNA for the CDR3 is TGTGCCAGTAGTCGAGCGGTTAACACCGGGGAGCTGTTTTTT. Translation: CASSRAVNTGELFF.

The table lists this clone with a few counts. V usage is TRBV5-1 and J usage is TRBJ1-4, with 9 bases identical to TRBD1. CDR3 length: 14 residues. The trim removed 7 bases at V and 7 bases at J, leaving 8 bases unmatched. Germline assignment: CDR1 SGHRS and CDR2 YFSETQ. CDR3 sequence (DNA): TGCGCCAGCGCCTTTGGGGGACAGGGTGAAAAACTGTTTTTT. Translated: CASAFGGQGEKLFF.

This rearrangement joins TRBV5-8 to TRBJ2-2, with D unclear. The CDR3 runs to 12 residues. CDR1 is SGHTS and CDR2 is YDEGEE in the germline V gene. V lost 7 bases and J lost 4, with 8 bases in between. This CDR3 is CASGSTTGELFF. Written as DNA, the CDR3 is TGTGCCAGCGGTAGTACCACCGGGGAGCTGTTTTTT.

This clone was seen only a few times. The genes are TRBV6-5 and TRBJ2-7; 7 bases fit TRBD1. Unmatched junction bases numbered 9, after V lost 4 bases and J lost 3 bases. CDR3 length equals 15 residues. Germline CDR1 and CDR2: MNHEY and SVGAGI. CDR3 region: CASSSNPGQNYEQYF. The CDR3 DNA follows: TGTGCCAGCAGTTCGAATCCGGGACAGAACTACGAGCAGTACTTC.

In its sample, this clone was seen a few times. The V gene is TRBV4-1, the J gene TRBJ1-3, with D maybe TRBD1 (5 bases). The CDR3 covers 14 residues. Looked up from germline, CDR1 is MGHRA and CDR2 is YSYEKL. With 0 bases removed from V and 4 bases from J, the gap between germline ends came to 7 bases. The CDR3 sequence is CASSQDRAGNTIYF. The CDR3 bases are TGCGCCAGCAGCCAAGACAGGGCCGGAAACACCATATATTTT.

The V and J genes are TRBV11-3 and TRBJ2-7, with 7 bases identical to TRBD1. The CDR3 loop spans 14 amino acids. CDR1 and CDR2 from the germline V gene are SGHNT and YENEEA. V shed 5 bases, J shed 1 base, and the junction held 5 bases outside the gene matches. The CDR3, as DNA: TGTGCCAGCAGCCATGGGGACAGATCCTACGAGCAGTACTTC. Translation: CASSHGDRSYEQYF.

The chain combines TRBV5-5 with TRBJ2-5, with 7 bases identical to TRBD2. The last part of the DNA fits TRBJ2-7 better; the J call may be wrong. From germline, CDR1 is SGHKS and CDR2 YYEKEE (reference sequence). CDR3 length: 14 amino acids. The CDR3 region is CASSSLGGFYEQYF. The CDR3, as DNA: TGTGCCAGCAGCAGTCTCGGGGGGTTCTACGAGCAGTACTTC.

The rearrangement uses TRBV5-1 and TRBJ2-3; perhaps TRBD2 as D (6 bases). V lost 6 bases to trimming and J lost 2 bases, with 16 bases between them. CDR3 length: 15 amino acids. Germline V gives CDR1 SGHRS, CDR2 YFSETQ. In nucleotides, the CDR3 is TGCGCCAGCACCACCGGGACTCAGGACACAGATACGCAGTATTTT. Translated, it gives CASTTGTQDTDTQYF.

The rearrangement joins TRBV28 to TRBJ2-5; no firm D call. There are 12 residues in the CDR3. Per the germline V gene, CDR1 is MDHEN and CDR2 is SYDVKM. V was cut by 2 bases and J by 5 bases, with 6 bases left in between. The CDR3: CASSLVGETQYF. DNA of the CDR3: TGTGCCAGCAGTTTAGTCGGGGAGACCCAGTACTTC.

The gene calls are TRBV11-3 and TRBJ2-7, with 12 bases that match TRBD1. Germline values: CDR1 SGHNT, CDR2 YENEEA. The V and J ends lost 5 bases and 5 bases, in that order; junction bases with no gene match: 4. There are 14 residues in the CDR3. DNA for the CDR3: TGTGCCAGCAGCCTGGGACAGGGGGCACACGAGCAGTACTTC. Protein: CASSLGQGAHEQYF.

The gene calls are TRBV30 and TRBJ1-4, with a possible D match to TRBD1 (6 bases). V was trimmed by 0 bases and J by 8 bases, leaving 19 bases between them. The CDR3 runs 16 residues. Germline loops: CDR1 GTSNPN, CDR2 SVGIG (reference sequence). The CDR3 nucleotides read TGTGCCTGGAGTGTGCCTATACAGGGTCGTCGAGAAAAACTGTTTTTT. It is translated as CAWSVPIQGRREKLFF.

The V and J genes are TRBV28 and TRBJ1-4, with TRBD1 matching over 12 bases. The CDR3 extends over 15 amino acids. The germline V gene encodes CDR1 MDHEN and CDR2 SYDVKM. The junction had 5 bases not matched to a gene; V was cut back by 5 bases and J by 7 bases. The CDR3 bases are TGTGCCAGCAGTAGTCCGGGACAGGGGGCTGAAAAACTGTTTTTT. Translated: CASSSPGQGAEKLFF.

This clone was detected only a few times. The chain uses TRBV9 and TRBJ2-7; weak D call: TRBD1 (5 bases). Germline loops: CDR1 SGDLS, CDR2 YYNGEE. CDR3 length: 13 amino acids. Trimming shortened V by 0 bases and J by 7 bases, and 11 bases separated the two germline ends. This CDR3 reads CASSVAFHREQYF. The CDR3 nucleotides are TGTGCCAGCAGCGTAGCTTTCCACAGGGAGCAGTACTTC.

The CDR3 region has the DNA TGTGCCAGCAGCGTAGGTCTAGGGACTACAACCTACGAGCAGTACTTC. This translates into CASSVGLGTTTYEQYF. The V and J genes are TRBV9 and TRBJ2-5, with TRBD2 matching 7 bases. The J call is doubtful: the DNA matches TRBJ2-7 better. There are 16 residues in the CDR3. Germline CDR1 SGDLS, CDR2 YYNGEE.

V gene TRBV7-2 combines with J gene TRBJ2-1, with TRBD2 matching 7 bases. J lost 9 bases, V lost 4 bases, and 9 bases had no gene match. Germline V gene lookup returns CDR1 SGHTA and CDR2 FQGNSA. The CDR3 consists of 14 residues. CDR3 residues: CASSSNGGLSEQFF. The CDR3 nucleotides read TGTGCCAGCAGCTCTAATGGGGGACTAAGTGAGCAGTTCTTC.